These 13 T cell receptor beta chains were all obtained from the same sample, sequenced in a study of blood T cell repertoires in COVID-19. Repertoires were generated with immunoSEQ multiplex PCR, while TCRdb's copy carries only in-frame clones and drops some. The table records around 240,000 clones, more than 70% of them present only once. Source material: PBMCs or T cells enriched from blood (not recorded which). The receptors come from a woman in her forties or fifties who had recovered from COVID-19.

This clone was seen once. The V gene is TRBV4-1, the J gene TRBJ2-1; 10 bases line up with TRBD2. After removal of 5 bases from V and 5 bases from J, the junction contained 9 bases not matched to a gene. CDR3 length: 16 residues. Germline V gene lookup returns CDR1 MGHRA and CDR2 YSYEKL. The DNA of the CDR3 is TGCGCCAGCAGCTACCCCGGGACTAGCGTCAACAATGAGCAGTTCTTC. Its protein product is CASSYPGTSVNNEQFF.

CDR3 sequence reads: CASSWTGPFGGNTIYF. DNA of the CDR3: TGTGCCAGCAGTTGGACAGGGCCCTTTGGGGGAAACACCATATATTTT. The chain uses TRBV6-5 and TRBJ1-3; 8 nucleotides match TRBD1. CDR1 is MNHEY, CDR2 SVGAGI, per germline. CDR3 size: 16 residues. Losses at the gene ends were 4 bases for V and 4 bases for J; bases not matched to a gene: 9.

The chain recombines TRBV29-1 with TRBJ2-7; 9 nucleotides align to TRBD1. V shed 7 bases and J 6 bases; nucleotides not matched to a gene: 7. This CDR3 spans 12 amino acids. Per the germline V gene, CDR1 is SQVTM and CDR2 is ANQGSEA. The CDR3 spells CSATRDRAEQYF. The CDR3 bases are TGCAGCGCCACCCGGGACAGGGCCGAGCAGTACTTC.

This chain links TRBV7-2 with TRBJ2-5; D is ambiguous. The CDR3 spans 13 residues. Trimming cost V 1 base and J 5 bases, with 8 bases left between them. The germline gives CDR1 SGHTA, CDR2 FQGNSA. The CDR3 sequence is CASSLDDGETQYF. As DNA, the CDR3 is TGTGCCAGCAGCTTAGATGACGGGGAGACCCAGTACTTC.

This chain uses TRBV29-1 with TRBJ2-5, with D maybe TRBD1 (5 bases). Deletions cut 3 bases from V and 4 bases from J, with 9 bases between. The CDR3 runs 12 residues. Per germline, CDR1 SQVTM and CDR2 ANQGSEA. The CDR3 sequence is CSVEIQGETQYF. CDR3 sequence (DNA): TGCAGCGTTGAGATCCAGGGAGAGACCCAGTACTTC.

The chain uses TRBV6-5 and TRBJ2-7; 11 bases match TRBD1. Germline CDR1 is MNHEY and CDR2 is SVGAGI. V lost 5 bases to trimming and J lost 4 bases; unmatched junction nucleotides: 7. The length of the CDR3 is 15 residues. CDR3 sequence: CASSRPDRGLYEQYF. CDR3 bases: TGTGCCAGCAGTCGCCCGGACAGGGGGCTGTACGAGCAGTACTTC.

This sequence joins TRBV29-1 and TRBJ1-3; TRBD1 matches at 8 bases. Germline assignment: CDR1 SQVTM and CDR2 ANQGSEA. J was trimmed by 2 bases and V by 5 bases; bases with no gene match: 5. This CDR3 is 14 amino acids long. DNA of the CDR3: TGCAGCGTTCCCGGACAGGGCCCTGGAAACACCATATATTTT. It specifies CSVPGQGPGNTIYF.

V usage is TRBV11-2 and J usage is TRBJ1-1, with no clear D. This CDR3 has 15 amino acids. Per the germline V gene, CDR1 is SGHAT and CDR2 is FQNNGV. V gave up 5 bases and J gave up 5 bases, with 18 bases separating them. This CDR3 reads CASSPGPRVGTEAFF. The CDR3, as DNA: TGTGCCAGCAGCCCGGGCCCGAGGGTGGGTACTGAAGCTTTCTTT.

V is TRBV7-8 and J is TRBJ1-1; D remains unclear. The V gene's germline CDR1 is SGHVS and CDR2 FQNEAQ. With 5 bases removed from V and 1 base from J, the gap between germline ends came to 14 bases. CDR3 length: 15 residues. The CDR3 coding sequence is TGTGCCAGCAGCCCCCTCGGAGGCACGAACACTGAAGCTTTCTTT. Encoded protein: CASSPLGGTNTEAFF.

The rearrangement joins TRBV6-5 to TRBJ1-5; D is perhaps TRBD1 (5 bases). Trimming took 4 bases from V and 1 from J, leaving 8 bases between them. In germline, CDR1 is MNHEY, CDR2 SVGAGI. The CDR3 is 14 amino acids. DNA for the CDR3: TGTGCCAGCAGTTCGGGGGAAAGCAATCAGCCCCAGCATTTT. Translated: CASSSGESNQPQHF.

This chain uses TRBV6-5 with TRBJ2-1; D possibly corresponds to TRBD2 (7 bases). This CDR3 contains 14 residues. Trimming removed 0 bases from V and 8 bases from J, with 11 bases in between. Germline V gene sequence: CDR1 MNHEY, CDR2 SVGAGI. CDR3 sequence (DNA): TGTGCCAGCAGTTACTCAGGGGGGGCGGATGAGCAGTTCTTC. Translation gives CASSYSGGADEQFF.

The chain combines TRBV23-1 with TRBJ1-6, with D possibly TRBD1 on 5 matching bases. TRBV23-1 is known as an ORF, though its function is uncertain. Trimming stripped 5 bases from V and 9 bases from J, with 14 bases between. The CDR3 runs to 14 residues. For the CDR3, the DNA is TGCGCCAGCAGTTTCAGGGAAGCGGGTTCACCCCTCCACTTT. Amino acids: CASSFREAGSPLHF.

This clone was seen just once. The rearrangement links TRBV29-1 to TRBJ2-5, with 7 nucleotides matching TRBD2. This CDR3 contains 14 residues. V shed 5 bases and J 5 bases; nucleotides not matched to a gene: 11. Germline V gene data show CDR1 as SQVTM and CDR2 as ANQGSEA. This CDR3 is CSVRPRLAFETQYF. The CDR3, as DNA: TGCAGCGTTCGCCCCCGACTAGCCTTTGAGACCCAGTACTTC. The full variable domain, its missing parts supplied by reference TRBV29-1 and TRBJ2-5, is SAVISQKPSRDICQRGTSLTIQCQVDSQVTMMFWYRQQPGQSLTLIATANQGSEATYESGFVIDKFPISRPNLTFSTLTVSNMSPEDSSIYLCSVRPRLAFETQYFGPGTRLLVL.